Below are 31 T cell receptor beta chains sequenced from a single sample in a study of regulatory T cells in long-lasting Graves disease. The time point: newly diagnosed GD, antithyroid drugs for less than 3 months. After RNA was extracted from PBMCs, the TCR library was made from it. Through Arm-PCR of CDR3 regions and iRepertoire HTBI primers, TCR beta libraries were built. TCRdb ran MiXCR on the multiplex PCR reads and lists one entry per CDR3 protein. Counted here are 550,000 or so distinct CDR3 sequences, 12% occurring once; the ten biggest clones make up roughly 9.3%. These data are also associated with another study on T cells in Graves' hyperthyroidism and ophthalmopathy.

The sequences come from peripheral blood mononuclear cells (PBMCs), collected at new diagnosis, from a patient treated with antithyroid drugs. These receptors originate from a woman younger than 45 with Graves disease.

The chain couples TRBV6-2 or TRBV6-3 to TRBJ2-1, with 7 bases fitting TRBD2. CDR1 is MNHEY and CDR2 is SVGEGT in the germline V gene. V shed 9 bases, J shed 4 bases, and the junction held 12 bases outside the gene matches. This CDR3 comprises 15 residues. The CDR3: CASVYRGGRYNEQFF. The CDR3 coding sequence is TGTGCCAGTGTATATAGGGGCGGGAGATACAATGAGCAGTTCTTC.

The table lists this clonotype with many counts. J is TRBJ1-2 and V is TRBV13; 10 bases map to TRBD1. The CDR3 is 13 residues long. The germline V gene encodes CDR1 PRHDT and CDR2 FYEKMQ (reference sequence). Trimming at V came to 4 bases and at J to 6 bases, leaving 2 bases not matched to a gene. Here the CDR3 reads CASSSGTGDGYTF. CDR3 nucleotide sequence: TGTGCCAGCAGCTCGGGGACAGGGGATGGCTACACCTTC.

A few counts support this clonotype. The chain uses TRBV20-1 and TRBJ1-2, with 7 bases fitting TRBD1. After removal of 3 bases from V and 1 base from J, the junction contained 11 bases not matched to a gene. Germline V gene lookup returns CDR1 DFQATT and CDR2 SNEGSKA (reference sequence). The CDR3 contains 16 residues. The CDR3 region is CSASSGTATINYGYTF. The DNA of the CDR3 is TGCAGTGCTAGTTCGGGGACAGCAACAATTAACTATGGCTACACCTTC.

The chain recombines TRBV7-2 with TRBJ1-4; D call uncertain. The germline V gene has CDR1 SGHTA and CDR2 FQGNSA. The CDR3 length is 14 residues. V was cut by 5 bases and J by 6 bases, with 13 bases left in between. Here the CDR3 DNA reads TGTGCCAGCAGCATTGCCCCCCGTGATGAAAAACTGTTTTTT. Protein product: CASSIAPRDEKLFF.

This clonotype was counted between two and nine times. This sequence joins TRBV9 and TRBJ2-1, with TRBD1 matching 7 bases. The junction had 6 bases not matched to a gene; V was cut back by 3 bases and J by 0 bases. CDR1 and CDR2 from the germline V gene are SGDLS and YYNGEE. CDR3 size: 16 residues. The CDR3 sequence: CASSGKQGSSYNEQFF. The CDR3 nucleotides read TGTGCCAGCAGCGGGAAACAGGGGAGCTCCTACAATGAGCAGTTCTTC.

This clonotype has only one observation. A much larger clone lies one base from this, so it may be a read error. V and J are TRBV11-2 and TRBJ2-3, with D maybe TRBD1 (6 bases). Near its end, the DNA agrees better with TRBJ2-7, so the J call may be wrong. Germline assignment: CDR1 SGHAT and CDR2 FQNNGV. CDR3 length: 14 residues. The CDR3: CASSLEGASCEQYF. In DNA form, the CDR3 reads TGTGCCAGCAGCTTAGAGGGGGCGTCCTGCGAGCAGTACTTC.

This clonotype occurred many times. The chain uses TRBV5-1 and TRBJ1-2; D is unclear. The CDR3 length is 12 residues. The V gene lost 7 bases and the J gene lost 1 base, with 8 bases spanning the gap. The germline V gene encodes CDR1 SGHRS and CDR2 YFSETQ. The CDR3 spells CASALDNYGYTF. CDR3 nucleotides: TGCGCCAGCGCCCTCGATAACTATGGCTACACCTTC.

This clonotype has at least ten counts. The V call is TRBV18, the J call TRBJ1-1; D might be TRBD1 (5 bases). The CDR3 covers 16 residues. CDR1 and CDR2 (germline): KGHSH, LQKENI. With 3 bases removed from V and 5 bases from J, the gap between germline ends came to 19 bases. The CDR3 region is CASSPLDPGSATEAFF. DNA of the CDR3: TGTGCCAGCTCACCCCTAGACCCAGGGTCGGCAACTGAAGCTTTCTTT.

In this sample, this clonotype turned up many times. J is TRBJ2-5 and V is TRBV6-2 or TRBV6-3, with TRBD1 matching 7 bases. Germline V gene sequence: CDR1 MNHEY, CDR2 SVGEGT. The J segment lost 2 bases and the V segment lost 2 bases, leaving 8 bases of the junction unmatched. The CDR3 runs to 16 residues. The CDR3 reads CASSYNDRVGQETQYF. CDR3 bases: TGTGCCAGCAGTTACAATGACAGGGTGGGACAAGAGACCCAGTACTTC.

This clonotype appeared a few times. The CDR3 sequence is CASSLTSGRASVIQYF. The CDR3 nucleotides are TGTGCCAGCAGTCTGACTAGCGGGAGGGCCAGCGTGATCCAGTACTTC. The chain uses TRBV2 and TRBJ2-5, with 14 positions matching TRBD2. Germline V gene lookup returns CDR1 SNHLY and CDR2 FYNNEI. This CDR3 has 16 amino acids. Trimming at V came to 5 bases and at J to 10 bases, leaving 12 bases not matched to a gene.

This rearrangement joins TRBV4-1 to TRBJ1-2; 9 bases map to TRBD1. This CDR3 is 14 amino acids long. Germline CDR1 MGHRA, CDR2 YSYEKL. J lost 8 bases, V lost 3 bases, and 7 bases had no gene match. As DNA, the CDR3 is TGCGCCAGCAGCCATTCGGACAGGGGTGGAGGCTACACCTTC. Its translation: CASSHSDRGGGYTF.

This chain joins TRBV2 and TRBJ2-3; 8 nucleotides line up with TRBD2. CDR3 length: 19 amino acids. V shed 3 bases, J shed 1 base, and the junction held 15 bases outside the gene matches. Germline CDR1 SNHLY, CDR2 FYNNEI. The CDR3 sequence is CASSDADRTSSERTDTQYF. The CDR3 DNA follows: TGTGCCAGCAGTGATGCGGACCGGACTAGCTCAGAACGCACAGATACGCAGTATTTT.

This clonotype showed up many times. This chain uses TRBV7-9 with TRBJ1-4, with 8 bases aligning to TRBD1. V shed 5 bases, J shed 6 bases, and the junction held 5 bases outside the gene matches. CDR3 length: 14 amino acids. Germline V lookup: CDR1 SEHNR, CDR2 FQNEAQ (reference sequence). CDR3 region: CASSTDRVHEKLFF. The CDR3 DNA sequence: TGTGCCAGCAGCACGGACAGGGTACATGAAAAACTGTTTTTT.

The V and J genes are TRBV30 and TRBJ2-5; D is perhaps TRBD2 (6 bases). Trimming removed 0 bases from V and 1 base from J, with 12 bases in between. The germline gives CDR1 GTSNPN, CDR2 SVGIG (reference sequence). CDR3 length equals 15 residues. CDR3 region: CAWSVRTGGQETQYF. DNA for the CDR3: TGTGCCTGGAGTGTACGGACCGGGGGCCAAGAGACCCAGTACTTC.

In this sample, this clonotype turned up many times. The chain employs TRBV13 and TRBJ2-7, with D perhaps TRBD1 (6 bases). The CDR3 runs 15 residues. Germline V lookup: CDR1 PRHDT, CDR2 FYEKMQ (reference sequence). V was pared by 0 bases and J by 1 base, with 10 bases between. This CDR3 reads CASSLGITGSYEQYF. The DNA for the CDR3 is TGTGCCAGCAGCTTAGGTATAACAGGGTCCTACGAGCAGTACTTC.

In its sample, this clonotype was seen many times. The rearrangement uses TRBV18 and TRBJ1-5; no clear D. V lost 5 bases to trimming and J lost 1 base, with 12 bases between them. The CDR3 has 15 residues. Germline assignment: CDR1 KGHSH and CDR2 LQKENI. CDR3 nucleotide sequence: TGTGCCAGCTCAATAGGAGGATCCAGCAATCAGCCCCAGCATTTT. This encodes CASSIGGSSNQPQHF.

This clonotype has at least ten counts. V is TRBV28 and J is TRBJ1-2, with a possible D match to TRBD1 (6 bases). The CDR3 totals 13 residues. CDR1 and CDR2 (germline): MDHEN, SYDVKM. V was pared by 5 bases and J by 8 bases, with 15 bases between. CDR3 region: CASSLTGLGGYTF. The DNA of the CDR3 is TGTGCCAGCAGTCTAACAGGGCTGGGAGGCTACACCTTC.

This clonotype appeared many times. The gene calls are TRBV11-2 and TRBJ1-1; D ambiguous. The V end was cut by 0 bases, the J end by 0 bases, with 8 bases between. The germline CDR1 and CDR2 sequences are SGHAT and FQNNGV. The CDR3 length is 15 residues. The CDR3 coding sequence is TGTGCCAGCAGCTTAGATGGCAGCCTGAACACTGAAGCTTTCTTT. It encodes CASSLDGSLNTEAFF.

This clonotype was picked up many times. The chain links TRBV6-1 to TRBJ2-5, with no clear D. The CDR3 is made up of 13 amino acids. Per the germline V gene, CDR1 is MNHNS and CDR2 is SASEGT. V dropped 6 bases and J dropped 4 bases, with 12 bases sitting between them. CDR3 protein: CASRSAIPETQYF. The CDR3, as DNA: TGTGCCAGCAGGAGTGCTATCCCAGAGACCCAGTACTTC.

Ten or more counts support this clonotype. CDR3 residues: CASSPGTSELGELFF. DNA for the CDR3: TGTGCCAGCAGCCCAGGGACTAGCGAACTCGGGGAGCTGTTTTTT. This sequence joins TRBV11-2 and TRBJ2-2; TRBD2 agrees at 10 bases. Germline V CDR1 and CDR2: SGHAT, FQNNGV. Trimming at V came to 5 bases and at J to 7 bases, leaving 7 bases not matched to a gene. CDR3 size: 15 residues. The whole variable domain, remainder taken from reference TRBV11-2 and TRBJ2-2, is EAGVAQSPRYKIIEKRQSVAFWCNPISGHATLYWYQQILGQGPKLLIQFQNNGVVDDSQLPKDRFSAERLKGVDSTLKIQPAKLEDSAVYLCASSPGTSELGELFFGEGSRLTVL.

In this sample, this clonotype turned up many times. The chain links TRBV2 to TRBJ1-4, with D perhaps matching TRBD1 (5 bases). The CDR3 has 14 amino acids. Germline values: CDR1 SNHLY, CDR2 FYNNEI. V dropped 7 bases and J dropped 3 bases, with 12 bases sitting between them. CDR3 bases: TGTGCCAGCAAGGGGAGCAGGGCTAATGAAAAACTGTTTTTT. It codes for CASKGSRANEKLFF. Based on the CDR3 plus reference TRBV2 and TRBJ1-4, the full variable domain is EPEVTQTPSHQVTQMGQEVILRCVPISNHLYFYWYRQILGQKVEFLVSFYNNEISEKSEIFDDQFSVERPDGSNFTLKIRSTKLEDSAMYFCASKGSRANEKLFFGSGTQLSVL.

This clonotype was counted between two and nine times. The limits of the CDR3 on the DNA are not certain, so only TCRdb's listed CDR3 is given. This chain links TRBV18 with TRBJ1-2; the table's D call, TRBD1, has no DNA check behind it. The CDR3 has 15 residues if both end residues are counted. Germline CDR1 reads KGHSH; CDR2 reads LQKENI. The CDR3 protein is CASSLTFGGHDGYTF.

This clonotype was seen a few times. The chain recombines TRBV19 with TRBJ2-1; 10 bases map to TRBD2. Trimming cost V 9 bases and J 6 bases; bases outside gene matches: 8. This CDR3 has 14 amino acids. Germline V CDR1 and CDR2: LNHDA, SQIVND (reference sequence). For the CDR3, the DNA is TGTGCCAGCGTGACTAGCGGGCTCCCCAATGAGCAGTTCTTC. Protein sequence: CASVTSGLPNEQFF.

For this clonotype: A far larger clone is one nucleotide away, so this likely arose from a read error. The gene calls are TRBV6-2 or TRBV6-3 and TRBJ2-5; D uncertain. V was trimmed by 4 bases and J by 0 bases, leaving 9 bases between them. CDR1 and CDR2 (germline): MNHEY, SVGEGT. This CDR3 is 14 amino acids long. In DNA form, the CDR3 reads TGTGCCAGCAGTTCCGACTTGGACCAAGAGACCCAGTACTTC. This encodes CASSSDLDQETQYF.

This clonotype has a count of ten or more. The rearrangement joins TRBV19 to TRBJ2-1; 8 nucleotides match TRBD2. The germline CDR1 and CDR2 sequences are LNHDA and SQIVND (reference sequence). CDR3 length equals 15 residues. After removal of 0 bases from V and 6 bases from J, the junction contained 4 bases not matched to a gene. In DNA form, the CDR3 reads TGTGCCAGTAGTATAGACCAGCGGGAGTTCAATGAGCAGTTCTTC. Its protein is CASSIDQREFNEQFF.

The chain recombines TRBV19 with TRBJ2-1; TRBD2 is a possible D gene (5 bases). CDR3 length: 15 residues. V lost 7 bases and J 9 bases, leaving 22 bases between the germline ends. CDR1 and CDR2 (germline): LNHDA, SQIVND (reference sequence). The CDR3 DNA follows: TGTGCCAGTAAGTTTTCTCGGCTAGCCGACACTGAGCAGTTCTTC. Amino acid sequence: CASKFSRLADTEQFF.

The rearrangement links TRBV10-1 to TRBJ2-5; possible D gene TRBD2, 5 bases. V lost 5 bases to trimming and J lost 4 bases, with 14 bases between them. Germline V gene data show CDR1 as WNHNN and CDR2 as SYGVQD (reference sequence). The CDR3 is made up of 14 amino acids. The CDR3 DNA follows: TGCGCCAGCAGTCCGCGCGCCGAGGGAGAGACCCAGTACTTC. As protein: CASSPRAEGETQYF.

This clonotype was seen a handful of times. The J gene is TRBJ2-1, the V gene TRBV27; D possibly corresponds to TRBD2 (6 bases). The germline gives CDR1 MNHEY, CDR2 SMNVEV (reference sequence). Trimming stripped 1 base from V and 6 bases from J, with 22 bases between. The CDR3 runs 18 residues. The CDR3 here is CASSLLWQEGRAGNEQFF. The CDR3 coding sequence is TGTGCCAGCAGTTTATTGTGGCAGGAGGGTCGGGCTGGCAATGAGCAGTTCTTC.

This clonotype was observed many times. One junction end does not reproduce the germline sequence, and a read error may be involved. The genes are TRBV12-3 or TRBV12-4 and TRBJ1-4; 8 nucleotides agree with TRBD1. This CDR3 is 14 amino acids long. CDR3 DNA sequence: TGTGCCAGCAGCTTAGGACAGGGTGCCGAAAAACTGTTTTTT. Amino acids: CASSLGQGAEKLFF.

In this sample, this clonotype turned up a few times. J is TRBJ2-1 and V is TRBV4-3; tentative D call: TRBD2 (6 bases). Per the germline V gene, CDR1 is LGHNA and CDR2 is YSLEER. V lost 1 base, J lost 7 bases, and 11 bases lay in between. The CDR3 spans 14 residues. CDR3 nucleotide sequence: TGCGCCAGCAGCCAAGGGGCGGGGCGGAATGAGCAGTTCTTC. Translated, it gives CASSQGAGRNEQFF.

On this clonotype itself: At one end, the junction sequence differs from germline, possibly due to a read error. The V gene is TRBV18, the J gene TRBJ2-1, with a possible D match to TRBD1 (6 bases). Germline V gene sequence: CDR1 KGHSH, CDR2 LQKENI. The CDR3 covers 14 residues. The CDR3 spells CASSPRTGNNGQFF. The CDR3 DNA reads as TGTGCCAGCTCACCACGTACAGGGAACAATGGGCAGTTCTTC.